This section outlines one T cell receptor beta chain sequence together with its context. These data are taken from a study of blood T cell repertoires in COVID-19. Some clones are missing from TCRdb's copy, which holds only in-frame ones; the method was immunoSEQ multiplex PCR. The sample shows about 140,000 clones, 60% to 85% of them seen only once. The length of the CDR3 is 17 residues. From germline, CDR1 is LGHNT and CDR2 FRNRAP. V shed 5 bases and J shed 0 bases, with 17 bases lying between them. The sample comprised peripheral blood. V gene TRBV12-5 combines with J gene TRBJ2-1; no reliable D call. The TCR sequence derives from an older woman with acute or convalescent COVID-19. CDR3 DNA sequence: TGTGCTAGTGGTCCCAATGATGGGCTGAGCTCCTACAATGAGCAGTTCTTC. It yields the protein CASGPNDGLSSYNEQFF.